What follows is one TCR beta chain and its context. Antigen: not known. Profiling relied on immunoSEQ multiplex PCR, and the TCRdb table lists in-frame clones only, not all of them. The sample lists 13,000 to 15,000 clones; 68% were seen once. The sample is drawn from a study of tumor-infiltrating lymphocytes in localized non-small cell lung cancer. On the study more broadly: Resected tumor was paired with non-adjacent uninvolved lung from the same patient.

Study observations and caveats: Each assay used a separate piece of the same tissue.

From germline, CDR1 is MNHEY and CDR2 SVGAGI. The ends were cut back, 0 bases at V and 1 base at J, with 9 bases in the middle. The CDR3 is 15 residues long. Sample: uninvolved lung tissue not adjacent to the tumor. The chain employs TRBV6-5 and TRBJ2-5; D remains ambiguous. The TCR comes from a human donor with non-small cell lung cancer. CDR3 sequence reads: CASSYSPRIQETQYF. CDR3 DNA sequence: TGTGCCAGCAGTTACTCGCCTAGGATCCAAGAGACCCAGTACTTC.